The 18 T cell receptor beta chains in this list originate from one sample, sequenced in a study of T cell repertoires in cytomegalovirus infection. Each CDR3 protein gets one entry after TCRdb re-called the reads with MiXCR. The sample carries just under 550,000 distinct CDR3 sequences, approximately 25% recorded once. Material for sequencing was PBMCs. The receptor set was obtained from a human donor in good health (CMV status not recorded). Some clones in this sample may be carry-over from other donors' samples.

This clonotype was observed many times. This chain connects TRBV7-8 to TRBJ2-5; 11 bases line up with TRBD1. Per the germline V gene, CDR1 is SGHVS and CDR2 is FQNEAQ. This CDR3 is 17 amino acids long. Trimming at V came to 4 bases and at J to 4 bases, leaving 11 bases not matched to a gene. Here the CDR3 reads CASSSLAGTGGGETQYF. The CDR3 DNA is TGTGCCAGCAGCTCGTTAGCCGGGACAGGGGGAGGAGAGACCCAGTACTTC.

CDR3 sequence: CASSLSTGVMNTEAFF. CDR3 nucleotide sequence: TGTGCCAGCAGCTTGTCCACAGGGGTTATGAACACTGAAGCTTTCTTT. V is TRBV7-6 and J is TRBJ1-1; 7 nucleotides match TRBD1. Germline assignment: CDR1 SGHVS and CDR2 FNYEAQ. J was trimmed by 0 bases and V by 3 bases; bases with no gene match: 7. The CDR3 has 16 amino acids.

The chain has TRBV20-1 and TRBJ1-5, with TRBD1 matching 8 bases. Unmatched junction bases numbered 11, after V lost 6 bases and J lost 4 bases. The CDR3 spans 15 residues. The germline gives CDR1 DFQATT, CDR2 SNEGSKA (reference sequence). In DNA, the CDR3 is TGCAGTGCCATGGACAGGGATCGGGGAAATCAGCCCCAGCATTTT. Amino acids: CSAMDRDRGNQPQHF.

This clonotype was counted at least ten times. The chain couples TRBV7-2 to TRBJ2-4; tentatively, D is TRBD1 (6 bases). The germline V and J ends were trimmed by 2 bases and 2 bases, with 10 bases remaining between them. CDR3 length: 15 amino acids. Germline V gene lookup returns CDR1 SGHTA and CDR2 FQGNSA. The chain's CDR3 is CASSLQGFPKNIQYF. CDR3 bases: TGTGCCAGCAGCTTACAGGGGTTCCCCAAAAACATTCAGTACTTC.

This clonotype came up a few times. The chain is built from TRBV7-9 and TRBJ2-1; 14 positions match TRBD2. J lost 4 bases, V lost 4 bases, and 6 bases had no gene match. CDR1 SEHNR and CDR2 FQNEAQ come from the germline V gene (reference sequence). This CDR3 region has 17 residues. CDR3 in amino acids: CASSSRLAGGEYNEQFF. DNA for the CDR3: TGTGCCAGCAGCTCCAGACTAGCGGGGGGGGAATACAATGAGCAGTTCTTC.

The gene calls are TRBV5-5 and TRBJ1-2; D is undetermined. Germline-derived CDR1 and CDR2 are SGHKS and YYEKEE (reference sequence). V lost 4 bases and J lost 5, with 18 bases in between. The CDR3 loop spans 15 amino acids. The DNA for the CDR3 is TGTGCCAGCAGCGGGATGCGACGCTTGGCTTATGGCTACACCTTC. Residues: CASSGMRRLAYGYTF. Using reference TRBV5-5 and TRBJ1-2 for the parts outside the CDR3, the full variable domain is DAGVTQSPTHLIKTRGQQVTLRCSPISGHKSVSWYQQVLGQGPQFIFQYYEKEERGRGNFPDRFSARQFPNYSSELNVNALLLGDSALYLCASSGMRRLAYGYTFGSGTRLTVV.

This chain connects TRBV6-5 to TRBJ1-1; TRBD1 might be the D (5 bases). The CDR3 spans 15 residues. V lost 1 base and J 6 bases, leaving 15 bases between the germline ends. CDR1 MNHEY and CDR2 SVGAGI come from the germline V gene. CDR3 sequence (DNA): TGTGCCAGCAGTTACTGGGGGGTACGGGACCCTGAAGCTTTCTTT. It yields the protein CASSYWGVRDPEAFF.

The chain employs TRBV7-9 and TRBJ2-1; D remains unclear. Germline V gene lookup returns CDR1 SEHNR and CDR2 FQNEAQ (reference sequence). Trimming shortened V by 1 base and J by 6 bases, and 10 bases separated the two germline ends. The CDR3 covers 14 residues. CDR3 amino acids: CASSLVEFRNEQFF. The CDR3, as DNA: TGTGCCAGCAGCTTAGTTGAGTTCCGCAATGAGCAGTTCTTC. Looking up the rest from reference TRBV7-9 and TRBJ2-1 gives the full variable domain: DTGVSQNPRHKITKRGQNVTFRCDPISEHNRLYWYRQTLGQGPEFLTYFQNEAQLEKSRLLSDRFSAERPKGSFSTLEIQRTEQGDSAMYLCASSLVEFRNEQFFGPGTRLTVL.

There are many counts of this clonotype. The rearrangement uses TRBV7-8 and TRBJ1-4, with 9 bases identical to TRBD1. The germline gives CDR1 SGHVS, CDR2 FQNEAQ. This CDR3 has 19 amino acids. Trimming at V came to 3 bases and at J to 2 bases, leaving 13 bases not matched to a gene. The DNA of the CDR3 is TGTGCCAGCAGCTTTGAACCGGGACAGGGTTTTTCTACTAATGAAAAACTGTTTTTT. Residues: CASSFEPGQGFSTNEKLFF.

This clonotype occurred many times. The chain is built from TRBV7-8 and TRBJ2-3; 13 bases align to TRBD2. Germline values: CDR1 SGHVS, CDR2 FQNEAQ. V lost 0 bases to trimming and J lost 4 bases; unmatched junction nucleotides: 4. This CDR3 is 17 amino acids long. The CDR3 region is CASSLALGLAGPDTQYF. In DNA, the CDR3 is TGTGCCAGCAGCTTAGCGCTGGGACTAGCGGGACCAGATACGCAGTATTTT.

This clonotype was recorded many times. The rearrangement joins TRBV4-1 to TRBJ1-5, with D perhaps TRBD1 (5 bases). This CDR3 comprises 19 residues. From germline, CDR1 is MGHRA and CDR2 YSYEKL. Trimming shortened V by 4 bases and J by 3 bases, and 25 bases separated the two germline ends. Here the CDR3 reads CASSRHRSGTHYDNQPQHF. CDR3 DNA: TGCGCCAGCAGCCGCCACCGGTCCGGGACGCACTACGACAATCAGCCCCAGCATTTT.

This clonotype was counted only a few times. This chain links TRBV19 with TRBJ1-3, with 8 bases aligning to TRBD1. V trimming: 7 bases; J trimming: 1 base; junction bases outside the gene matches: 3. CDR1 and CDR2 (germline): LNHDA, SQIVND (reference sequence). The CDR3 contains 14 residues. The DNA for the CDR3 is TGTGCCAGTACCCGGACAGGGTCTGGAAACACCATATATTTT. Protein: CASTRTGSGNTIYF.

This clonotype came up many times. J is TRBJ2-1 and V is TRBV7-2; 13 positions agree with TRBD2. After removal of 0 bases from V and 5 bases from J, the junction contained 4 bases not matched to a gene. This CDR3 comprises 17 residues. Germline V gene lookup returns CDR1 SGHTA and CDR2 FQGNSA. The CDR3 DNA reads TGTGCCAGCAGCTTAGCGGCTGGGACTAGCGGGGACAATGAGCAGTTCTTC. Amino acids: CASSLAAGTSGDNEQFF.

This clonotype was seen more than once but under ten times. The rearrangement uses TRBV27 and TRBJ2-1; TRBD2 aligns across 12 bases. There are 14 residues in the CDR3. J was trimmed by 12 bases and V by 8 bases; bases with no gene match: 11. Germline V gene data show CDR1 as MNHEY and CDR2 as SMNVEV (reference sequence). CDR3 sequence: CASGWTSGTPGQFF. The CDR3 region has the DNA TGTGCCAGCGGATGGACTAGCGGGACTCCCGGGCAGTTCTTC.

The table lists this clonotype with a few counts. The chain carries TRBV6-2 or TRBV6-3 and TRBJ2-7, with 11 bases fitting TRBD2. Trimming cost V 5 bases and J 1 base; bases outside gene matches: 4. This CDR3 has 15 residues. CDR1 is MNHEY and CDR2 is SVGEGT in the germline V gene. DNA for the CDR3: TGTGCCAGCAGTACCGGGACTAGCGGATCCTACGAGCAGTACGTC. Translation: CASSTGTSGSYEQYV.

The CDR3 is CASSPESVAALEQFF. The DNA of the CDR3 is TGCGCCAGCAGCCCTGAGTCAGTAGCGGCTCTCGAGCAGTTCTTC. The rearrangement uses TRBV4-3 and TRBJ2-1; a weak D match, TRBD2 (6 bases). Per the germline V gene, CDR1 is LGHNA and CDR2 is YSLEER. This CDR3 region has 15 residues. V lost 4 bases, J lost 10 bases, and 20 bases lay in between.

The chain recombines TRBV12-3 or TRBV12-4 with TRBJ1-2; D unresolved. The length of the CDR3 is 11 residues. V lost 2 bases and J 7 bases, leaving 5 bases between the germline ends. For the CDR3, the DNA is TGTGCCAGCAGTTTAAACGGTGGCTACACCTTC. It codes for CASSLNGGYTF.

The chain couples TRBV6-5 to TRBJ2-1, with 9 bases matching TRBD2. This CDR3 is 15 amino acids long. Germline loops: CDR1 MNHEY, CDR2 SVGAGI. V gave up 6 bases and J gave up 2 bases; unmatched junction bases: 5. CDR3 in DNA: TGTGCCAGCAGACGACTAGCGGTTGCCTACAATGAGCAGTTCTTC. Translated, it gives CASRRLAVAYNEQFF.